Described below is a single TCR beta chain sequence and its context. What it binds is not known. Treatment here: roughly 10-day PBMC culture with coronavirus spike peptide pools or control peptides (ViraFEST assay). Oncomine TCR Beta short-read sequencing was applied to DNA from cultured CD4+ T cells. Via MiXCR, TCRdb re-called the PCR reads, giving one row per CDR3 protein. Among 15,000 to 20,000 distinct CDR3 sequences, roughly 50% were seen once, and the ten largest hold roughly 10%. Trimming removed 6 bases at V and 7 bases at J, with 7 bases between. Germline lookup yields CDR1 MNHNS and CDR2 SASEGT. The CDR3 has 11 amino acids. This sample was included in a study of vaccination and CD4 T cells after COVID-19. Study background: After nasal swab PCR-confirmed SARS-CoV-2, 8 to 10 convalescents had mild disease and one severe. Timing of post-vaccine sample collection was a median approximately 72 days after dose two, with a range of 14 to 241.

Sequenced here: CD4+ T cells from blood, cultured in vitro, sampled before SARS-CoV-2 vaccination. The sequence was obtained from a human donor who had recovered from COVID-19. V is TRBV6-1 and J is TRBJ2-1, with unresolved D. The CDR3 DNA reads as TGTGCCAGCAGCCTGGAGAATGAGCAGTTCTTC. It is translated as CASSLENEQFF.